The rows below give T cell receptor beta chains drawn from one sample of a study of blood T cell repertoires in COVID-19. The assay was immunoSEQ multiplex PCR, and TCRdb's table has in-frame clones only and misses some. The sample records approximately 97,000 clones, around 90% being singletons. The sequenced sample consisted of peripheral blood. These receptor sequences come from a man aged 45-60 years with active or convalescent COVID-19. The CDR3 runs from the conserved cysteine through the conserved F or W.

TRBV11-3 | CASSLGWGPGGYEQYF
TRBV4-3 | CASSQEIQAQSNGYTF
TRBV6-5 | CASRNRETGELFF
TRBV29-1 | CSVEGQSTDTQYF
TRBV10-3 | CAISGQGDQPQHF
TRBV10-3 | CAISVTRSLSGNTIYF
TRBV6-5 | CASNPGQGAVGEQYF
TRBV7-2 | CASSSGGQGAWLYGYTF
TRBV4-1 | CASSPGQGGSYEQYF
TRBV6-5 | CASSYSGGRDEAFF
TRBV19 | CASSMGGQGADTQYF
TRBV5-1 | CASSLGGTGLNYGYTF
TRBV20-1 | CSASVGGGLETQYF
TRBV4-1 | CASSQVWGDQPQHF
TRBV28 | CASSYVVGQGSHEQFF
TRBV7-6 | CASSLAQGYETQYF
TRBV3-1/TRBV3-2 | CASSQEGASGGTTDTQYF
TRBV5-1 | CASSLTAEFMNTEAFF
TRBV4-3 | CASSREQGPYEQYF
TRBV30 | CAWSVAGETQYF
TRBV28 | CASRVDRRNGYTF
TRBV9 | CASSVSGENNEKLFF
TRBV28 | CASSLATGGSGANVLTF
TRBV6-6 | CASTQRGSGANVLTF
TRBV20-1 | CSAPRDEKLFF
TRBV27 | CASSLAGGRTDTQYF
TRBV10-3 | CAISESSGGQAGELFF
TRBV4-1 | CASSHLLAGAKETQYF
TRBV19 | CASKDRADEKLFF
TRBV4-2 | CASSQGTAPTNEKLFF
TRBV7-2 | CASSLGGGNSPLHF
TRBV10-1 | CASSGQGLNEKLFF
TRBV5-4 | CASSLVPGSEQYF
TRBV12-3/TRBV12-4 | CASSLTHEQYF
TRBV19 | CASSIDRDNTEAFF
TRBV5-6 | CASSLGTPIYEQYF
TRBV12-3/TRBV12-4 | CASSLGSNYGYTF
TRBV28 | CASSSGGGGYTF
TRBV18 | CASYYTGLGETQYF
TRBV7-7 | CASSPTGGETQYF
TRBV2 | CASSSETGTGELFF
TRBV19 | CASSALVVDQPQHF
TRBV7-6 | CASSIQTMDQETQYF
TRBV28 | CASRRQGPYEAFF
TRBV2 | CASKDRENTGELFF
TRBV28 | CASSTRGPTGKGYNSPLHF
TRBV3-1/TRBV3-2 | CASSTGTGSRETQYF
TRBV19 | CASSSGGIPIAKNIQYF
TRBV11-2 | CASSLVAAGGRETQYF
TRBV27 | CASSRGQGSDSPLHF
TRBV6-4 | CASSDGGTGQDNEQFF
TRBV12-3/TRBV12-4 | CASSPPVQETQYF
TRBV11-3 | CASSFSGGAWETQYF
TRBV6-5 | CASRGLLYQETQYF